This T cell receptor beta chain was found in a study of human T cells and chemical hapten exposure. Broader study findings: No alteration of TCRs above 1 in 1000 frequency was seen with DPC sensitization. There were significantly more large CDR3 similarity clusters among expanded TCRs than among controls.

During construction of the library, unique molecular identifiers were attached to individual cDNA molecules for quantitative, reproducible TCR counting. In TCRdb, the RACE reads were re-called with MiXCR into one record per CDR3 protein. The table lists 71,000 or so distinct CDR3 sequences, more than 8% of them singletons. The time point is: patch test 1, 2 weeks after DPC sensitization. The sample's treatment: therapeutic diphenylcyclopropenone sensitization with weekly scalp DPC. Patch tests were applied only after blood draws. This clonotype showed up many times. Its specificity is not known. Looked up from germline, CDR1 is SNHLY and CDR2 is FYNNEI. V lost 6 bases and J 9 bases, leaving 9 bases between the germline ends. This CDR3 region has 11 residues.

The rearrangement links TRBV2 to TRBJ1-5, with no clear D. This clonotype was obtained from a woman in her forties with alopecia areata. Some clones in this sample may be carry-over from other donors' samples. The material sequenced was whole blood, taken in connection with sensitization to the hapten diphenylcyclopropenone (DPC). The CDR3 nucleotides are TGTGCCAGCAGCAGTCAAGGGCCCCAGCATTTT. Its protein is CASSSQGPQHF.